The 5 T cell receptor beta chains in this list originate from one sample, sequenced in a study of neurological immune-mediated disorders. Each CDR3 protein is one row after TCRdb ran MiXCR on the 5' RACE reads. The sample has roughly 65,000 distinct CDR3 sequences, roughly 4% seen once; the top ten hold roughly 2.8%. The material sequenced was PBMCs. These TCRs come from a man in his fifties with multiple sclerosis.

This clonotype was found many times. This rearrangement joins TRBV20-1 to TRBJ2-5, with D possibly TRBD2 on 5 matching bases. The V end was cut by 2 bases, the J end by 4 bases, with 20 bases between. Germline assignment: CDR1 DFQATT and CDR2 SNEGSKA (reference sequence). The CDR3 consists of 16 residues. The CDR3 DNA reads as TGCAGTGCTAGATTTCTGAGGGAGAGTCCCCGAGAGACCCAGTACTTC. It codes for CSARFLRESPRETQYF.

This clonotype was observed at least ten times. J is TRBJ2-1 and V is TRBV5-1, with D perhaps TRBD2 (6 bases). The V gene's germline CDR1 is SGHRS and CDR2 YFSETQ. The CDR3 runs to 16 residues. Trimming left V 4 bases short and J 1 base short, with 15 bases between. DNA for the CDR3: TGCGCCAGCAGCCCACCTGGGACTCGTTCCTACAATGAGCAGTTCTTC. Its protein product is CASSPPGTRSYNEQFF.

J is TRBJ2-1 and V is TRBV4-3; TRBD2 is a possible D gene (6 bases). V shed 0 bases and J shed 9 bases, with 9 bases lying between them. Germline lookup yields CDR1 LGHNA and CDR2 YSLEER. This CDR3 region has 13 residues. CDR3 nucleotide sequence: TGCGCCAGCAGCCAAGAACTAGCATCTGAGCAGTTCTTC. It is translated as CASSQELASEQFF.

This clonotype was seen many times. V gene TRBV3-1 combines with J gene TRBJ1-1; D remains ambiguous. V was shortened by 1 base and J by 1 base, with 7 bases between the two germline ends. The CDR3 totals 14 residues. Germline V gene data show CDR1 as LGHDT and CDR2 as YNNKEL (reference sequence). CDR3 nucleotide sequence: TGTGCCAGCAGCCAAGTATTAGGGAACACTGAAGCTTTCTTT. Encoded protein: CASSQVLGNTEAFF. Using reference TRBV3-1 and TRBJ1-1 for the parts outside the CDR3, the full variable domain is DTAVSQTPKYLVTQMGNDKSIKCEQNLGHDTMYWYKQDSKKFLKIMFSYNNKELIINETVPNRFSPKSPDKAHLNLHINSLELGDSAVYFCASSQVLGNTEAFFGQGTRLTVV.

The table lists this clonotype with many counts. The gene calls are TRBV5-1 and TRBJ1-2, with TRBD1 as a possible D gene (6 bases). The CDR3 spans 13 residues. Germline CDR1 is SGHRS and CDR2 is YFSETQ. V dropped 2 bases and J dropped 5 bases, with 10 bases sitting between them. In nucleotides, the CDR3 is TGCGCCAGCAGCTTCGGTACAGGGTATGGCTACACCTTC. This gives the protein CASSFGTGYGYTF.